The sequence of this TCR beta chain was determined in a study of T cell repertoires in cytomegalovirus infection. Regarding the study as a whole: Within the response measured ex vivo, HLA-C-restricted CMV-specific TCR beta clonotypes were dominant.

This CDR3 is built from 15 residues. Deletions cut 5 bases from V and 9 bases from J, with 17 bases between. Germline V lookup: CDR1 LNHDA, CDR2 SQIVND (reference sequence). MiXCR, applied by TCRdb to the reads, yields one record per CDR3 protein. This repertoire shows about 770,000 distinct CDR3 sequences, almost 30% found once; its top ten account for 10% to 15%. This clonotype came up a few times. No antigen is known for it. Sample: cultured CD8+ T cells from PBMCs, taken from culture after CMV antigen stimulation. The V and J genes are TRBV19 and TRBJ1-6; D not certain. The clonotype comes from a human donor in good health (CMV status not recorded). Some clones in this sample may be carry-over from other donors' samples. This CDR3 reads CASSPNPGRPSPLHF. CDR3 sequence (DNA): TGTGCCAGTAGTCCCAACCCAGGACGCCCTTCACCCCTCCACTTT.